This T cell receptor beta chain was identified during a study of OX40 agonist ivuxolimab in advanced cancers. Study details: Dose-escalation patients' cancers were hepatocellular carcinoma, melanoma, renal cell or head and neck cancer. The mean age was roughly 60 years, ranging from about 23 to 85, with roughly four fifths of participants male.

Germline V gene lookup returns CDR1 MNHEY and CDR2 SMNVEV (reference sequence). The length of the CDR3 is 14 residues. Losses at the gene ends were 8 bases for V and 7 bases for J; bases not matched to a gene: 12. Repertoires were generated with immunoSEQ multiplex PCR, while TCRdb's copy carries only in-frame clones and drops some. The profile shows 15,000 or so clones, about 82% of them singletons. Excluded were patients having autoimmune disease history or systemic immunosuppression. The clonotype originates from an adult with an advanced solid tumor such as melanoma, head and neck, liver or kidney cancer. The chain couples TRBV27 to TRBJ2-7; 9 nucleotides align to TRBD1. Sequencing was performed on CD4+ or CD8+ T cells sorted from blood, taken in a trial of the OX40 agonist ivuxolimab. The CDR3 region has the DNA TGTGCCAGCCTCCGGACAGGGGCCACGGGAGAGCAGTACTTC. Amino acids: CASLRTGATGEQYF.